This entry lists 13 T cell receptor beta chains sequenced from one sample in a study of blood T cell repertoires in COVID-19. Using immunoSEQ multiplex PCR, the repertoire was profiled, and TCRdb retains in-frame clones only, with some absent. Among over 85,000 clones, 86% were seen once, and the ten largest hold less than 9%. Sequenced: peripheral blood. These receptors came from a man in his sixties with acute or convalescent COVID-19.

The gene calls are TRBV19 and TRBJ1-2; tentative D call: TRBD1 (5 bases). Trimming removed 3 bases from V and 8 bases from J, with 19 bases in between. Looked up from germline, CDR1 is LNHDA and CDR2 is SQIVND (reference sequence). CDR3 length: 15 residues. The CDR3 DNA sequence: TGTGCCAGTAGTATCGGGGGACCTCCGGGCTTCGGCTACACCTTC. It translates to CASSIGGPPGFGYTF.

This clone was seen only a few times. This chain connects TRBV6-6 to TRBJ2-7, with 8 bases identical to TRBD2. V trimming: 3 bases; J trimming: 6 bases; junction bases outside the gene matches: 10. This CDR3 has 15 amino acids. Looked up from germline, CDR1 is MNHNY and CDR2 is SVGAGI (reference sequence). As DNA, the CDR3 is TGTGCCAGCAGTTATACTAGCGGCGTTTCGGCCGAGCAGTACTTC. Residues: CASSYTSGVSAEQYF.

In this sample, this clone turned up a few times. The CDR3 bases are TGTGCCAGTAACTTGGGAGTAGACTCCTACGAGCAGTACTTC. Translating it yields CASNLGVDSYEQYF. V is TRBV19 and J is TRBJ2-7; tentative D call: TRBD2 (5 bases). The CDR3 is 14 residues long. The germline V gene encodes CDR1 LNHDA and CDR2 SQIVND (reference sequence). Trimming took 7 bases from V and 0 from J, leaving 13 bases between them.

V gene TRBV30 combines with J gene TRBJ1-1; 10 bases map to TRBD1. Losses at the gene ends were 8 bases for V and 7 bases for J; bases not matched to a gene: 7. The CDR3 totals 12 residues. In germline, CDR1 is GTSNPN, CDR2 SVGIG (reference sequence). Here the CDR3 DNA reads TGTGCCGGCTGGACAGGGGGAAATGAAGCTTTCTTT. Residues: CAGWTGGNEAFF.

CDR3 sequence (DNA): TGTGCCTGGAGTCCCATGGGCCAGTTGAACACTGAAGCTTTCTTT. As protein: CAWSPMGQLNTEAFF. The chain joins TRBV30 to TRBJ1-1; D gene ambiguous. The CDR3 has 15 residues. CDR1 and CDR2 (germline): GTSNPN, SVGIG (reference sequence). V lost 2 bases to trimming and J lost 0 bases, with 13 bases between them.

Only one count was recorded for this clone. The genes are TRBV30 and TRBJ1-2; 11 bases are shared with TRBD1. V lost 0 bases, J lost 5 bases, and 5 bases stayed unmatched. The CDR3 has 15 residues. CDR1 and CDR2 from the germline V gene are GTSNPN and SVGIG (reference sequence). This CDR3 reads CAWSVGGTGGYGYTF. CDR3 coding DNA: TGTGCCTGGAGTGTAGGGGGGACAGGGGGTTATGGCTACACCTTC. Full variable domain (outside the CDR3, taken from reference TRBV30 and TRBJ1-2): SQTIHQWPATLVQPVGSPLSLECTVEGTSNPNLYWYRQAAGRGLQLLFYSVGIGQISSEVPQNLSASRPQDRQFILSSKKLLLSDSGFYLCAWSVGGTGGYGYTFGSGTRLTVV.

The V gene is TRBV19, the J gene TRBJ1-2, with D unresolved. Germline assignment: CDR1 LNHDA and CDR2 SQIVND (reference sequence). The CDR3 spans 12 residues. V shed 5 bases and J shed 4 bases, with 8 bases lying between them. Here the CDR3 DNA reads TGTGCCAGTAGTTATCTGGCCTATGGCTACACCTTC. This sequence encodes CASSYLAYGYTF.

The rearrangement links TRBV24-1 to TRBJ2-3, with D unresolved. The CDR3 loop spans 12 amino acids. Deletions cut 1 base from V and 6 bases from J, with 4 bases between. From germline, CDR1 is KGHDR and CDR2 SFDVKD. The CDR3 sequence is CATSDLADTQYF. The CDR3 nucleotides are TGTGCCACCAGTGATTTAGCCGATACGCAGTATTTT.

The rearrangement joins TRBV10-3 to TRBJ2-2; D gene uncertain. This CDR3 spans 11 amino acids. Germline values: CDR1 ENHRY, CDR2 SYGVKD. Trimming shortened V by 8 bases and J by 2 bases, and 3 bases separated the two germline ends. CDR3 bases: TGTGCCATCCTAAACACCGGGGAGCTGTTTTTT. This encodes CAILNTGELFF.

V gene TRBV20-1 combines with J gene TRBJ2-1; 9 nucleotides line up with TRBD2. The V and J ends lost 3 bases and 4 bases, in that order; junction bases with no gene match: 4. Looked up from germline, CDR1 is DFQATT and CDR2 is SNEGSKA (reference sequence). This CDR3 is 14 amino acids long. DNA of the CDR3: TGCAGTGCTAGTGCTAGCGGGGTTTACAATGAGCAGTTCTTC. Amino acids: CSASASGVYNEQFF.

With respect to this clone: This sample includes further DNA sequences coding for the same CDR3. The rearrangement links TRBV29-1 to TRBJ1-5; the D gene is possibly TRBD1 (5 bases). Germline lookup yields CDR1 SQVTM and CDR2 ANQGSEA. The CDR3 sequence is 13 residues long. V gave up 3 bases and J gave up 4 bases, with 10 bases separating them. CDR3 DNA: TGCAGCGTTGATCAGGGTCCTAATCAGCCCCAGCATTTT. It specifies CSVDQGPNQPQHF.

In the case of this clone: Other DNA sequences from this sample encode an identical CDR3 as well. The chain carries TRBV7-9 and TRBJ2-7, with TRBD1 matching over 9 bases. Trimming at V came to 3 bases and at J to 2 bases, leaving 2 bases not matched to a gene. CDR3 length equals 14 residues. CDR1 and CDR2 (germline): SEHNR, FQNEAQ (reference sequence). The CDR3 DNA is TGTGCCAGCAGCTTTGGGACAGGGACCTACGAGCAGTACTTC. Translation: CASSFGTGTYEQYF.

The rearrangement links TRBV6-5 to TRBJ2-5; 7 nucleotides align to TRBD2. CDR3 length equals 15 residues. From germline, CDR1 is MNHEY and CDR2 SVGAGI. V trimming: 2 bases; J trimming: 5 bases; junction bases outside the gene matches: 8. The CDR3, as DNA: TGTGCCAGCAGTTACGGGTCATTAGCGGGTGAGACCCAGTACTTC. Amino acid sequence: CASSYGSLAGETQYF.